This T cell receptor beta chain was found in a study of cytomegalovirus exposure and HLA in healthy donors. Points from the study as a whole: TCR clusters originating in the first cohort tended to co-occur in the 110 or so validation repertoires, according to a later analysis. The classifier reportedly diagnosed cytomegalovirus status with high specificity and sensitivity.

Some clones are missing from TCRdb's copy, which holds only in-frame ones; the method was immunoSEQ multiplex PCR. The sample gives under 250,000 clones, 87% of which show up once; 1.5% to 2.5% is in the top ten. This clone occurred once. Its antigen is still unknown. CDR1 MDHEN and CDR2 SYDVKM come from the germline V gene. The length of the CDR3 is 13 residues. Trimming cost V 8 bases and J 0 bases, with 8 bases left between them. This receptor was obtained from a young woman in good health and CMV-seropositive. Sequenced input: PBMCs. The V call is TRBV28, the J call TRBJ2-1; TRBD2 might be the D (5 bases). CDR3 sequence (DNA): TGTGCCAGCGTGAGGGACTCCTACAATGAGCAGTTCTTC. Amino acid sequence: CASVRDSYNEQFF. The entire variable domain, with the rest obtained from reference TRBV28 and TRBJ2-1, is as follows: DVKVTQSSRYLVKRTGEKVFLECVQDMDHENMFWYRQDPGLGLRLIYFSYDVKMKEKGDIPEGYSVSREKKERFSLILESASTNQTSMYLCASVRDSYNEQFFGPGTRLTVL.